Below, 23 T cell receptor beta chains from the same sample are listed, as sequenced in a study of blood T cell repertoires in COVID-19 (TCRdb year 2020). The library was prepared using the immunoSEQ multiplex PCR assay. Here the immuneACCESS table is served through TCRdb, limited to in-frame sequences with V and J called. Missing clones are a known gap in these copies; in checked studies unresolved V genes cover under half, and the rest lacks a known reason. The table for this sample lists some 250,000 clones; roughly four fifths of them were counted only once. 14% to 15% of the sample belongs to the ten largest clones. The sample consisted of PBMCs or T cells enriched from blood (not recorded which). The receptor set was obtained from a man in his forties who had recovered from COVID-19.

The rearrangement links TRBV9 to TRBJ1-6; no reliable D call. In germline, CDR1 is SGDLS, CDR2 YYNGEE. The CDR3 loop spans 14 amino acids. Trimming shortened V by 0 bases and J by 14 bases, and 15 bases separated the two germline ends. The DNA for the CDR3 is TGTGCCAGCAGCGTAGGGGCTATTGATTTAACCCTCCACTTT. Translation gives CASSVGAIDLTLHF.

The rearrangement uses TRBV7-8 and TRBJ1-3; 8 bases agree with TRBD1. The CDR3 spans 17 residues. Germline V gene lookup returns CDR1 SGHVS and CDR2 FQNEAQ. V trimming: 5 bases; J trimming: 2 bases; junction bases outside the gene matches: 11. The CDR3 nucleotides read TGTGCCAGCAGCCTAACCCCCGGACAGGGCGCTGGAAACACCATATATTTT. The encoded protein is CASSLTPGQGAGNTIYF.

The chain has TRBV7-3 and TRBJ2-7; TRBD1 matches 7 bases. Germline CDR1 is SGHTA and CDR2 is FQGTGA. Trimming took 5 bases from V and 2 from J; bases not matched to a gene: 6. CDR3 size: 14 residues. CDR3 DNA: TGTGCCAGCAGCCAAACTGGGACAGCCTACGAGCAGTACTTC. It specifies CASSQTGTAYEQYF. The full variable domain, completed using reference TRBV7-3 and TRBJ2-7, is GAGVSQTPSNKVTEKGKYVELRCDPISGHTALYWYRQSLGQGPEFLIYFQGTGAADDSGLPNDRFFAVRPEGSVSTLKIQRTERGDSAVYLCASSQTGTAYEQYFGPGTRLTVT.

The chain couples TRBV2 to TRBJ1-2, with D maybe TRBD1 (6 bases). The V gene lost 4 bases and the J gene lost 0 bases, with 12 bases spanning the gap. The germline V gene encodes CDR1 SNHLY and CDR2 FYNNEI. The CDR3 spans 15 residues. The CDR3 loop is CASSVTGVANYGYTF. The DNA of the CDR3 is TGTGCCAGCAGTGTGACAGGAGTAGCTAACTATGGCTACACCTTC.

V and J are TRBV7-2 and TRBJ1-6, with 8 positions matching TRBD1. Trimming removed 4 bases from V and 9 bases from J; junction bases left unmatched: 5. The CDR3 covers 14 residues. Germline V lookup: CDR1 SGHTA, CDR2 FQGNSA. The CDR3 protein is CASSSTGDPSPLHF. The DNA of the CDR3 is TGTGCCAGCAGCTCGACAGGGGATCCTTCACCCCTCCACTTT.

This CDR3 reads CASIKRGGNTGELFF. The CDR3 DNA follows: TGTGCCAGCATTAAGCGGGGGGGTAACACCGGGGAGCTGTTTTTT. The gene calls are TRBV21-1 and TRBJ2-2; the D call TRBD2 from the table was never checked on the DNA. TRBV21-1 represents a pseudogene. The CDR3 loop spans 15 amino acids.

This chain joins TRBV19 and TRBJ1-4, with D perhaps TRBD1 (6 bases). Trimming removed 4 bases from V and 0 bases from J, with 12 bases in between. Per the germline V gene, CDR1 is LNHDA and CDR2 is SQIVND (reference sequence). The length of the CDR3 is 16 residues. The DNA of the CDR3 is TGTGCCAGTAGTACAAGACAGGTTGCAACTAATGAAAAACTGTTTTTT. Its translation is CASSTRQVATNEKLFF.

The genes are TRBV27 and TRBJ1-2; perhaps TRBD1 as D (5 bases). In germline, CDR1 is MNHEY, CDR2 SMNVEV (reference sequence). The CDR3 is made up of 14 amino acids. Trimming shortened V by 7 bases and J by 5 bases, and 17 bases separated the two germline ends. CDR3 DNA: TGTGCCAGCACCACACGGGCAGGGCCTTATGGCTACACCTTC. Protein product: CASTTRAGPYGYTF.

J is TRBJ2-2 and V is TRBV3-1 (or the pseudogene TRBV3-2); TRBD1 matches 10 bases. The CDR3 runs to 14 residues. The trim removed 3 bases at V and 6 bases at J, leaving 1 base unmatched. CDR1 and CDR2 (germline): LGHDT, YNNKEL (reference sequence). CDR3 nucleotides: TGTGCCAGCAGCCATGGACAGGGGGCCGGGGAGCTGTTTTTT. This translates into CASSHGQGAGELFF.

This chain connects TRBV28 to TRBJ1-1; D gene ambiguous. The CDR3 is 15 amino acids. The V gene's germline CDR1 is MDHEN and CDR2 SYDVKM. V lost 1 base and J lost 0, with 9 bases in between. CDR3 DNA sequence: TGTGCCAGCAGTTTATCCGAACTCATGAACACTGAAGCTTTCTTT. Its protein is CASSLSELMNTEAFF. Using reference TRBV28 and TRBJ1-1 for the parts outside the CDR3, the full variable domain is DVKVTQSSRYLVKRTGEKVFLECVQDMDHENMFWYRQDPGLGLRLIYFSYDVKMKEKGDIPEGYSVSREKKERFSLILESASTNQTSMYLCASSLSELMNTEAFFGQGTRLTVV.

The chain uses TRBV29-1 and TRBJ1-1; D gene ambiguous. The V end lost 5 bases, the J end lost 1 base, and 8 bases lay between the germline ends. This CDR3 spans 12 amino acids. Per germline, CDR1 SQVTM and CDR2 ANQGSEA. CDR3 sequence reads: CSVSRRNTEAFF. CDR3 nucleotides: TGCAGCGTTAGCCGTCGGAACACTGAAGCTTTCTTT.

The chain joins TRBV6-2 or TRBV6-3 to TRBJ2-1, with D perhaps matching TRBD1 (5 bases). Trimming cost V 0 bases and J 0 bases, with 21 bases left between them. Germline V gene lookup returns CDR1 MNHEY and CDR2 SVGEGT. This CDR3 has 20 residues. CDR3 bases: TGTGCCAGCAGTTACTCCATGTTCCCAGGGCCCCCTAGCTCCTACAATGAGCAGTTCTTC. Amino acid sequence: CASSYSMFPGPPSSYNEQFF.

The gene calls are TRBV28 and TRBJ2-2, with D perhaps TRBD1 (6 bases). This CDR3 has 18 amino acids. Germline CDR1 MDHEN, CDR2 SYDVKM. V dropped 3 bases and J dropped 8 bases, with 25 bases sitting between them. The CDR3 DNA reads as TGTGCCAGCAGTTTTGCGTCTCCGGGACACCGCGCAACTGGGGAGCTGTTTTTT. Translation: CASSFASPGHRATGELFF.

The chain is built from TRBV5-1 and TRBJ2-3, with TRBD2 identical over 7 bases. Per the germline V gene, CDR1 is SGHRS and CDR2 is YFSETQ. V gave up 3 bases and J gave up 1 base; unmatched junction bases: 5. This CDR3 spans 15 amino acids. The chain's CDR3 is CASSSDTSGTDTQYF. CDR3 coding DNA: TGCGCCAGCAGCTCCGACACTAGCGGCACAGATACGCAGTATTTT.

The V and J genes are TRBV2 and TRBJ1-6, with a tentative D call TRBD1 (6 bases). CDR1 SNHLY and CDR2 FYNNEI come from the germline V gene. The CDR3 extends over 13 amino acids. V lost 7 bases to trimming and J lost 6 bases, with 10 bases between them. CDR3 sequence reads: CASKTGLNSPLHF. The CDR3 nucleotides are TGTGCCAGCAAGACAGGCCTTAATTCACCCCTCCACTTT.

CDR3 nucleotide sequence: TGTGCCAGCAGCGCCGCGACAGGGGACCCCCTCGAGCAGTACTTC. It encodes CASSAATGDPLEQYF. This rearrangement joins TRBV7-6 to TRBJ2-7, with TRBD1 matching 8 bases. V dropped 5 bases and J dropped 6; count of bases not matched to a gene: 12. Looked up from germline, CDR1 is SGHVS and CDR2 is FNYEAQ. The CDR3 sequence is 15 residues long.

The J gene is TRBJ1-2, the V gene TRBV5-1, with TRBD1 matching 8 bases. The CDR3 consists of 15 residues. J was trimmed by 5 bases and V by 1 base; bases with no gene match: 7. Looked up from germline, CDR1 is SGHRS and CDR2 is YFSETQ. CDR3 amino acids: CASSLIERQGYGYTF. The DNA of the CDR3 is TGCGCCAGCAGCTTGATCGAGAGACAGGGGTATGGCTACACCTTC.

The chain joins TRBV28 to TRBJ2-1; 8 bases align to TRBD1. This CDR3 region has 16 residues. The V gene's germline CDR1 is MDHEN and CDR2 SYDVKM. J was trimmed by 0 bases and V by 6 bases; bases with no gene match: 7. CDR3 protein: CASRGTGPHSYNEQFF. DNA of the CDR3: TGTGCCAGCAGGGGGACAGGTCCACACTCCTACAATGAGCAGTTCTTC.

The chain recombines TRBV19 with TRBJ2-3, with D perhaps TRBD2 (6 bases). Germline-derived CDR1 and CDR2 are LNHDA and SQIVND (reference sequence). V lost 3 bases, J lost 9 bases, and 7 bases lay in between. The CDR3 has 11 amino acids. The CDR3 region has the DNA TGTGCCAGTAGTATTGGGGGGACGCAGTATTTT. Translated: CASSIGGTQYF. Combining the CDR3 with reference TRBV19 and TRBJ2-3 gives the whole variable domain DGGITQSPKYLFRKEGQNVTLSCEQNLNHDAMYWYRQDPGQGLRLIYYSQIVNDFQKGDIAEGYSVSREKKESFPLTVTSAQKNPTAFYLCASSIGGTQYFGPGTRLTVL.

This rearrangement joins TRBV7-9 to TRBJ1-4, with 7 nucleotides matching TRBD1. Germline CDR1 and CDR2: SEHNR and FQNEAQ (reference sequence). This CDR3 has 14 amino acids. J gave up 8 bases and V 1 base, and 4 bases lay outside the gene matches. The CDR3 loop is CASSLGRGKEKLFF. As DNA, the CDR3 is TGTGCCAGCAGCTTAGGCAGGGGGAAGGAAAAACTGTTTTTT.

The V and J genes are TRBV6-6 and TRBJ2-5, with D hard to call. The CDR3 length is 14 residues. Looked up from germline, CDR1 is MNHNY and CDR2 is SVGAGI (reference sequence). Trimming pared 6 bases from V and 2 bases from J, leaving 13 bases between. The chain's CDR3 is CASSPRTPQETQYF. CDR3 DNA: TGTGCCAGCAGCCCGCGAACTCCACAAGAGACCCAGTACTTC.

The V gene is TRBV6-2 or TRBV6-3, the J gene TRBJ2-7, with D maybe TRBD1 (6 bases). V was clipped by 5 bases and J by 4 bases, with 9 bases between them. The CDR3 covers 12 residues. Germline CDR1 MNHEY, CDR2 SVGEGT. The CDR3 spells CASSQQGYEQYF. DNA of the CDR3: TGTGCCAGCAGTCAACAGGGTTACGAGCAGTACTTC.

This chain connects TRBV9 to TRBJ2-3, with TRBD2 as a possible D gene (6 bases). CDR1 and CDR2 (germline): SGDLS, YYNGEE. V lost 1 base and J lost 2, with 11 bases in between. This CDR3 contains 15 residues. The CDR3 coding sequence is TGTGCCAGCAGCGTATTACCTAGCGACACAGATACGCAGTATTTT. Translation gives CASSVLPSDTDTQYF.